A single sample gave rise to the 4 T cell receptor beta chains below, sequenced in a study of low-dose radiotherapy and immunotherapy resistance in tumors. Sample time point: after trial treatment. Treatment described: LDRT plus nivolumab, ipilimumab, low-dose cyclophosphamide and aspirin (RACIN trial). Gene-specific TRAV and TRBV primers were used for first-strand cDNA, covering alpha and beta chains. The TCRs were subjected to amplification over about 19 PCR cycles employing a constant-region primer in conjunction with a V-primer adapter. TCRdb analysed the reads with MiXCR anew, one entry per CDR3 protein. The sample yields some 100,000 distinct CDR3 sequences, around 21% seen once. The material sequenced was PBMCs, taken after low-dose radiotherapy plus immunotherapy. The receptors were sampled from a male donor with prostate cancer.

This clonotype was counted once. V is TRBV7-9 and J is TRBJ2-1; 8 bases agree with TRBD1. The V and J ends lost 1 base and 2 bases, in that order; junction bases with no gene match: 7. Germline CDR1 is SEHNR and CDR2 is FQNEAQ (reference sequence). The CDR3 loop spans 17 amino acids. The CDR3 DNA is TGTGCCAGCAGCTTAGAGTCGGGCAGGGGGCCCTACAATGAGCAGTTCTTC. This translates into CASSLESGRGPYNEQFF. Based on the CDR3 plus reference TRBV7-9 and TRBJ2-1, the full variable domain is DTGVSQNPRHKITKRGQNVTFRCDPISEHNRLYWYRQTLGQGPEFLTYFQNEAQLEKSRLLSDRFSAERPKGSFSTLEIQRTEQGDSAMYLCASSLESGRGPYNEQFFGPGTRLTVL.

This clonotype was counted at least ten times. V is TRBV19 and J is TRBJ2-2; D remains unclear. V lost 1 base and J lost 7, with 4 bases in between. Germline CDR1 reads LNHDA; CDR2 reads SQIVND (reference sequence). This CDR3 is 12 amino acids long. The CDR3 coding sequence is TGTGCCAGTAGTATAGGTGTCGGGGAGCTGTTTTTT. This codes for CASSIGVGELFF. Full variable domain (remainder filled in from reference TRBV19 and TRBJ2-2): DGGITQSPKYLFRKEGQNVTLSCEQNLNHDAMYWYRQDPGQGLRLIYYSQIVNDFQKGDIAEGYSVSREKKESFPLTVTSAQKNPTAFYLCASSIGVGELFFGEGSRLTVL.

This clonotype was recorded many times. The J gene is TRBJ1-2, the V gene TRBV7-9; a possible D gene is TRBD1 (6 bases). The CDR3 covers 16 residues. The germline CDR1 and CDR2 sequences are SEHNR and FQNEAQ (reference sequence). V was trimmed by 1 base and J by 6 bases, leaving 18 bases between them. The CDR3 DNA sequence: TGTGCCAGCAGCTTAGGTTGGGGGCGAACGGGAAATGGCTACACCTTC. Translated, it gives CASSLGWGRTGNGYTF.

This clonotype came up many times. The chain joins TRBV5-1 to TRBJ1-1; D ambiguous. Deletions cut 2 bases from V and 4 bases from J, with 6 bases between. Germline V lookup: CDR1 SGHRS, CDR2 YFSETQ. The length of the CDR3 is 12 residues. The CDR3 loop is CASSLVGTEAFF. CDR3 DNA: TGCGCCAGCAGCTTAGTCGGCACTGAAGCTTTCTTT.